This T cell receptor (beta chain) was observed in a study of cytomegalovirus exposure and HLA in healthy donors. Study-level results: Previously analyzed data showed that most TCR beta V segments were productive at a frequency of about 90% or about 30%.

Comments on this clone: The antigen is unknown.

The CDR3 has 14 residues. V lost 0 bases to trimming and J lost 2 bases, with 9 bases between them. Germline-derived CDR1 and CDR2 are SGDLS and YYNGEE. The PCR ran on 60 Vbeta and 13 Jbeta primers. TCRdb's copy holds only in-frame clones and misses some; the assay was immunoSEQ multiplex PCR. Here the sample spans tens of thousands of clones, about three quarters being singletons. The genes are TRBV9 and TRBJ2-7; no clear D. This clonotype was sampled from a male donor in good health and CMV-seropositive. Sequencing was performed on PBMCs. DNA for the CDR3: TGTGCCAGCAGCGTAGAAGCTGGAGCCTACGAGCAGTACTTC. This encodes CASSVEAGAYEQYF.